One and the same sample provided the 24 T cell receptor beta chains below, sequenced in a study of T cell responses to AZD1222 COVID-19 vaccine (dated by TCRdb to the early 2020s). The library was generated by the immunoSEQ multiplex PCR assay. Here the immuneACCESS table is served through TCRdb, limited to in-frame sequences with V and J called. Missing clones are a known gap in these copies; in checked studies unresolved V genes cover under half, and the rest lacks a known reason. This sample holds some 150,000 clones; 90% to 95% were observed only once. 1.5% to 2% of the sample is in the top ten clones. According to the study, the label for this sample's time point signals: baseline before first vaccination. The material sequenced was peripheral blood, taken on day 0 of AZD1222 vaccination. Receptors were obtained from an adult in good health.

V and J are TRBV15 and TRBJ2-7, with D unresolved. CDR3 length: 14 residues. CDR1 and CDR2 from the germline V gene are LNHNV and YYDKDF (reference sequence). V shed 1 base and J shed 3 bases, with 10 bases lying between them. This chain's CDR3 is CATSRGNGDYEQYF. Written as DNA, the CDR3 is TGTGCCACCAGCAGAGGAAACGGTGACTACGAGCAGTACTTC.

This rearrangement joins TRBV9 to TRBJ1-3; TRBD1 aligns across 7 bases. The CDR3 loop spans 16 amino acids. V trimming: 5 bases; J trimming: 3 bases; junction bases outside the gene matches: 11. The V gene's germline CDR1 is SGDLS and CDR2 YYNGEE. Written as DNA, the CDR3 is TGTGCCAGCAGTACCGCCCCCAGGGGGGGTGGAAACACCATATATTTT. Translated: CASSTAPRGGGNTIYF.

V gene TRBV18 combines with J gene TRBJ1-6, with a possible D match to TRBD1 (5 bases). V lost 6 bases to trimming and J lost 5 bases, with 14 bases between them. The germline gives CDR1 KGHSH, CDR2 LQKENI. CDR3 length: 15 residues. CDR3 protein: CASSLGLGDNSPLHF. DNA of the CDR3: TGTGCCAGCTCCCTGGGACTTGGTGATAATTCACCCCTCCACTTT.

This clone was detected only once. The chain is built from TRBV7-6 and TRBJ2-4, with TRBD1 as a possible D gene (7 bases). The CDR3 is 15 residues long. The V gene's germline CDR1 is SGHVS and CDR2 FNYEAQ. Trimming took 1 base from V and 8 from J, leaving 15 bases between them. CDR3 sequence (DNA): TGTGCCAGCAGCTTAGTGGATTCCAGGGGGGACATTCAGTACTTC. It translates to CASSLVDSRGDIQYF.

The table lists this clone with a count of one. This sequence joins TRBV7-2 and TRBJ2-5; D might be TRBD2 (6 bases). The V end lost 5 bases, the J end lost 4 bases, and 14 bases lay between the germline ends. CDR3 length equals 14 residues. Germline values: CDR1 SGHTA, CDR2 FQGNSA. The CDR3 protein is CASSRGLTGETQYF. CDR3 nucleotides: TGTGCCAGCAGCCGTGGACTAACTGGAGAGACCCAGTACTTC.

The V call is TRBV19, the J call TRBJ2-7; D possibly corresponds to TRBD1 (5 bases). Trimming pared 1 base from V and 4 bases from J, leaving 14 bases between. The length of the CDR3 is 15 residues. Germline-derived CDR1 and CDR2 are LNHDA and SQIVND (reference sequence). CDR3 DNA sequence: TGTGCCAGTAGTATAGCGGCGGCAGGGCTATACGAGCAGTACTTC. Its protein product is CASSIAAAGLYEQYF.

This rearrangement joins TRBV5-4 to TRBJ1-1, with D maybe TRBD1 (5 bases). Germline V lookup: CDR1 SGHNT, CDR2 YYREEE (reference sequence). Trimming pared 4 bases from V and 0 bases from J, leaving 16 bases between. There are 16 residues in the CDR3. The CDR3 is CASSLRDGLLNTEAFF. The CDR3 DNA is TGTGCCAGCAGCCTCCGGGACGGACTTTTGAACACTGAAGCTTTCTTT.

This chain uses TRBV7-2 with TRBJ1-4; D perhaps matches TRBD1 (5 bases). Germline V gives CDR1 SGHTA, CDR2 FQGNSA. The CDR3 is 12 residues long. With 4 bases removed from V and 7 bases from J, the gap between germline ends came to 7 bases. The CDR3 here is CASSWRGEKLFF. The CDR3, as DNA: TGTGCCAGCAGCTGGAGGGGTGAAAAACTGTTTTTT.

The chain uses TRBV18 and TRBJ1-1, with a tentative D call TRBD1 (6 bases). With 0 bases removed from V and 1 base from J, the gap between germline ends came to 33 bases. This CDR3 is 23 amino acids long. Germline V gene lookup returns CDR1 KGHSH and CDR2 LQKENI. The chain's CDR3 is CASSPPSRGRFAPPPARNTEAFF. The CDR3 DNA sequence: TGTGCCAGCTCACCACCGAGCAGGGGAAGGTTCGCGCCTCCTCCCGCCCGGAACACTGAAGCTTTCTTT.

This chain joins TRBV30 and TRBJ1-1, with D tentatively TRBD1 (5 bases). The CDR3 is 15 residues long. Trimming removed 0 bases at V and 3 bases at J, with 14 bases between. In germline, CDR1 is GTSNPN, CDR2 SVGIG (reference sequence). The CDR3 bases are TGTGCCTGGAGTGTACTGGTTCGGGGGGACACTGAAGCTTTCTTT. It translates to CAWSVLVRGDTEAFF.

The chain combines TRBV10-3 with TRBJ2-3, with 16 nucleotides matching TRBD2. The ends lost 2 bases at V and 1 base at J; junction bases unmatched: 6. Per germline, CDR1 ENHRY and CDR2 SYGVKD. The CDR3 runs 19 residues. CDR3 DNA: TGTGCCATCAGTGAGAGGGGACTAGCGGGGGGGCTGGGCACAGATACGCAGTATTTT. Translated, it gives CAISERGLAGGLGTDTQYF.

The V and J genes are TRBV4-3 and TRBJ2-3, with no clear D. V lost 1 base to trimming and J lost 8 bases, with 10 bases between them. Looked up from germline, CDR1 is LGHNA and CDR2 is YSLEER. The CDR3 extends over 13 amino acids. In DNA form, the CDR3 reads TGCGCCAGCAGCCAAGCCACCGGCGGTACGCAGTATTTT. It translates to CASSQATGGTQYF.

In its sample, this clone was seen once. DNA for the CDR3: TGTGCCAGCAACTCCGGTAGGGCTAGCAATCAGCCCCAGCATTTT. Translating it yields CASNSGRASNQPQHF. The rearrangement links TRBV2 to TRBJ1-5; D gene unclear. V was trimmed by 7 bases and J by 0 bases, leaving 13 bases between them. Per the germline V gene, CDR1 is SNHLY and CDR2 is FYNNEI. CDR3 length equals 15 residues.

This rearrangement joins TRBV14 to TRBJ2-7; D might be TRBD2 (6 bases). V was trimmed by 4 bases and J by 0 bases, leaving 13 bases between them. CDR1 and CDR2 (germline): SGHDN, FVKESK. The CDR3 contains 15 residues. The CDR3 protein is CASSLAGLSSYEQYF. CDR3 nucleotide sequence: TGTGCCAGCAGCCTCGCGGGGTTAAGCTCCTACGAGCAGTACTTC.

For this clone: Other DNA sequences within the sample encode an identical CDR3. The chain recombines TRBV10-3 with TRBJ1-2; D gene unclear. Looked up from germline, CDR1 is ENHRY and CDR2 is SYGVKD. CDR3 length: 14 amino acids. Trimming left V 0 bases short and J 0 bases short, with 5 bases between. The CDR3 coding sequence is TGTGCCATCAGTGAGTCCGGTGCTAACTATGGCTACACCTTC. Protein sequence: CAISESGANYGYTF.

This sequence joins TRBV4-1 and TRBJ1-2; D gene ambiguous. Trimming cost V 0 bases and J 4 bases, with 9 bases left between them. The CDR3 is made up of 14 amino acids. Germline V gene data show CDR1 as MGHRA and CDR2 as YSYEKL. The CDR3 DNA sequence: TGCGCCAGCAGCCAAGATGAGGGAGCCTATGGCTACACCTTC. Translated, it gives CASSQDEGAYGYTF.

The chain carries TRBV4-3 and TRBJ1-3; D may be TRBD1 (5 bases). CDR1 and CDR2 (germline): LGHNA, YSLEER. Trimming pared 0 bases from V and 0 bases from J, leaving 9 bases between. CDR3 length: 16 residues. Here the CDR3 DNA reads TGCGCCAGCAGCCAAGATGGGGGTACCTCTGGAAACACCATATATTTT. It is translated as CASSQDGGTSGNTIYF.

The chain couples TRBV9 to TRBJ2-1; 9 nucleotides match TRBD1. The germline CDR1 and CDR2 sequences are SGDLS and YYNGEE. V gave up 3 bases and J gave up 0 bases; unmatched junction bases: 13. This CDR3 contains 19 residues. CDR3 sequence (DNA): TGTGCCAGCAGCGCCAGGACAGGGGTAATTATATACTCCTACAATGAGCAGTTCTTC. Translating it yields CASSARTGVIIYSYNEQFF.

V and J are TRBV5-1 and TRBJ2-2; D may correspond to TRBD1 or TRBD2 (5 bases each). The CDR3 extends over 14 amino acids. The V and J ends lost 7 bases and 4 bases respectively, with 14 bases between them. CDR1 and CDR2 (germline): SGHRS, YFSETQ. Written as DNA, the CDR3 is TGCGCCAGCGGGGGTTCTTTGGGCACCGGGGAGCTGTTTTTT. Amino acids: CASGGSLGTGELFF.

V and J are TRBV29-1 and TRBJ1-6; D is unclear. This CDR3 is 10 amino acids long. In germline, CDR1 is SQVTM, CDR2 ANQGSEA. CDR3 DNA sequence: TGCAGGGAAAAAAGCCCACCCCTCCACTTT. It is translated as CREKSPPLHF.

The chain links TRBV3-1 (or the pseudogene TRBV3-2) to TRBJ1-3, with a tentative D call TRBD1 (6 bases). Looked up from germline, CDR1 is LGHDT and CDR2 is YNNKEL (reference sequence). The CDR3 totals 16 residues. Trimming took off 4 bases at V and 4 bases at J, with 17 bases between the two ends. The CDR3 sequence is CASSRWDIDIGNTIYF. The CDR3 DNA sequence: TGTGCCAGCAGCCGCTGGGACATCGATATAGGAAACACCATATATTTT.

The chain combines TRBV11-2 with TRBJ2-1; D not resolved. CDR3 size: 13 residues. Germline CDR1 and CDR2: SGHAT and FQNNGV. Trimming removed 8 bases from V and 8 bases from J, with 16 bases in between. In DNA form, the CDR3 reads TGTGCCAGCTTTGGACCAGAGGTGCATGAGCAGTTCTTC. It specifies CASFGPEVHEQFF. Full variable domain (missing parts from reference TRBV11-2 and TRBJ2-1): EAGVAQSPRYKIIEKRQSVAFWCNPISGHATLYWYQQILGQGPKLLIQFQNNGVVDDSQLPKDRFSAERLKGVDSTLKIQPAKLEDSAVYLCASFGPEVHEQFFGPGTRLTVL.

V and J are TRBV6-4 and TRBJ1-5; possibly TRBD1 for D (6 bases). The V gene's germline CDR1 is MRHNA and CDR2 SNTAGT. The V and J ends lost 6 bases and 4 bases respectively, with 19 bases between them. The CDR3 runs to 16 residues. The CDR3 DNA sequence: TGTGCCAGCAGCGTGCAGGGGCCAGAACGAAATCAGCCCCAGCATTTT. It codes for CASSVQGPERNQPQHF.

The CDR3 nucleotides are TGTGCCAGCAGTGAAGTCCAGGGGCTGGACCGTGAAAAACTGTTTTTT. This translates into CASSEVQGLDREKLFF. J is TRBJ1-4 and V is TRBV6-1, with a weak D call TRBD1 (6 bases). V lost 1 base and J lost 7, with 16 bases in between. Germline CDR1 MNHNS, CDR2 SASEGT. There are 16 residues in the CDR3.